The sequence of this TCR beta chain was determined in a study of blood T cell repertoires in COVID-19. Study background: Samples of COVID-19 (acute and convalescent) were obtained from the United States, Italy and Spain. Sources were T cells, B-cell-depleted T cells, or PBMCs; the material itself was cDNA or gDNA.

Data came from immunoSEQ multiplex PCR; TCRdb stores just in-frame clones and leaves some out. The repertoire holds 200,000 to 300,000 clones, with roughly 80% as singletons. There are 11 residues in the CDR3. Trimming shortened V by 5 bases and J by 10 bases, and 11 bases separated the two germline ends. The TCR sequence derives from a woman older than 75 with acute or convalescent COVID-19. Specimen: peripheral blood. The V call is TRBV12-3 or TRBV12-4, the J call TRBJ1-1; D perhaps matches TRBD1 (6 bases). The CDR3, as DNA: TGTGCCAGCAGTAGGGGGTTTGCAGCTTTCTTT. Amino acid sequence: CASSRGFAAFF.